This T cell receptor (beta chain) was obtained from a study of shared clonotypes between healthy human individuals (dated by TCRdb to 2020 to 2021). General notes on the study: The cohort comprised a couple of women and a few men aged 18 to 49 years. For each donor, CD4 naive and CD4 memory were each run on three plates, CD8 naive on two plates, and CD8 memory on one plate. Blood TCR repertoires of roughly five healthy adults were deeply sequenced to estimate repertoire size and the extent of clonotype sharing between individuals. To increase sequencing depth and limit assay-specific biases, TCR repertoire library preparation and sequencing were carried out by different laboratories using diverse techniques. Between about 0.8 and 9 billion PBMCs per donor were obtained by leukapheresis. The paper as a whole reports these results and caveats: Larger estimated clonotype richness was generally found for naive subsets than for memory subsets. Incomplete sequencing was indicated by rarefaction of sorted-subset datasets, despite the large sequencing depth. Compared with non-shared clonotypes, the clonotypes found in all four sorted-subset donors had higher generation probabilities. The small number of donors limited the genetic and exposure-history diversity represented. Across a few donors, about 5% of naive CD4, around 3.5% of naive CD8, around 2.1% of memory CD4, and approximately 0.4% of memory CD8 clonotypes were shared. Pairwise subsampling indicated that sequencing depth was expected to affect the degree of clonotype sharing among donors. Only blood was sampled, and tissue TCR repertoires likely differ from those in blood.

The donors were healthy, HIV-negative adults who had no recently reported acute infections or vaccinations. Every donor was a Caucasian adult residing in Nashville, Tennessee, USA. CD4+ T cells were enriched by magnetic negative selection, after which naive cells were positively selected on CD45RA and the negative fraction was taken as the memory subset. Blood was collected by leukapheresis, and PBMCs were isolated by Ficoll-Histopaque density gradient centrifugation and then cryopreserved in liquid nitrogen vapor phase. Purity and quantity of every magnetically sorted T cell population were checked by analytical flow cytometry. Genomic DNA was isolated from each sorted fraction and quantified by UV absorbance on a Nanodrop 2000c. This clone turned up a few times. No cognate antigen has been identified for it. One base away there is no much larger clone; base qualities are not given. TCR CDR3 regions were amplified from genomic DNA by multiplex PCR using the deep immunoSEQ assay. Genomic DNA extracted from each cell subset was distributed evenly over all wells of several immunoSEQ 96-well plates, and each plate served as one replicate. For sorted subsets, each replicate PCR was loaded with roughly 200 ng genomic DNA, equivalent to about 30,000 T cell genomes. The purified libraries were quantified using a Qubit 3.0 fluorometer, sized with a Bioanalyzer 2100, and then quantified again using the KAPA Library Quantification kit. Each immunoSEQ 96-well plate was sequenced on its own single-read 150-cycle Illumina NextSeq 550 flow cell. The study's processing was this. Because the immunoSEQ output included only junctional sequences and no quality scores, the filtering could not be the same as the filtering used for full-length reads. Sequences were annotated with PyIR, a Python wrapper for IgBLAST v1.9, using IMGT germline references to assign V/J genes and CDR3. Reads were filtered out if the reads had weak V/J assignments (E-value above 1e-6), no CDR3, stop codons, out-of-frame junctions, or ambiguous translated residues. V3J clonotypes were defined by identical inferred V gene, J gene, and CDR3 amino acid sequence. The percentage overlap between two repertoires was calculated by dividing the number of shared unique clonotypes by the size of the smaller repertoire. RTK rarefaction, the Chao1 estimator, and Recon v2.1 estimates of unobserved clonotypes were used to assess repertoire richness. Generation probabilities were computed with OLGA for all TCRbeta clonotypes obtained by the gDNA method from several donors. Entries here come from immuneACCESS through TCRdb and include only in-frame sequences with V and J called. Some clones fail to appear in such tables; in the studies checked, an unresolved V gene covers under half of the shortfall, and the cause of the remainder is unknown. V, J and clone size are taken as reported in that table, and D and trimming were inferred from the DNA itself. The sample data list roughly 1,000,000 clones, and 78% of these were observed just once. 0.55% to 0.7% of the sample is held by the ten biggest clonotypes.

CDR1 and CDR2, looked up from the germline V gene (reference sequence), are GTSNPN and SVGIG. Counted from cysteine to phenylalanine, this CDR3 has 13 amino acids. This entry keeps only the CDR3 DNA: 39 bases, framed from base 1. At the junction V is shortened by 8 bases and J by 7 bases; bases outside the gene matches: 10. Sequencing input: memory CD4+ T cells from PBMCs. The cell subset or site label of this sample denotes: CD45RA-negative fraction. The TCR originated in a man aged 18-30 years in good health. Some clones in this sample may be carry-over from other donors' samples. The rearranged segments are TRBV30 and TRBJ2-1, with 8 middle bases fitting TRBD2. The CDR3 amino acid sequence is: CAGTRGVGNEQFF. The DNA sequence is TGTGCCGGGACTAGGGGCGTTGGGAATGAGCAGTTCTTC.